Listed below are T cell receptor beta chains from one sample, sequenced in a study of shared clonotypes between healthy human individuals. Assay: immunoSEQ multiplex PCR; the TCRdb copy retains only in-frame clones and omits some. The sample holds more than 2 million clones, 90% to 97% seen once. Specimen: naive CD4+ T cells sorted from blood. These receptors all come from a man aged 18 to 29 in good health. Both conserved end residues are part of each CDR3. A D gene is named only where the DNA matches it firmly. Rows may omit the clone size; those that give it use once, few, many or a size class.

J gene	D gene	V gene	clone size	CDR3 DNA	CDR3 protein
TRBJ1-4	TRBD1	TRBV2	NA	TGTGCCAGCAGCCGGGACAGTGCAACTAATGAAAAACTGTTTTTT	CASSRDSATNEKLFF
TRBJ1-2	NA	TRBV25-1	NA	TGTGCCAGCAGTGGCCCAGGGGCTAACTATGGCTACACCTTC	CASSGPGANYGYTF
TRBJ2-5	NA	TRBV2	NA	TGTGCCAGCAGTCCCATGCAAGAGACCCAGTACTTC	CASSPMQETQYF
TRBJ1-3	NA	TRBV7-9	NA	TGCAAGACTACGAGCTCTGGAAACACCATATATTTT	CKTTSSGNTIYF
TRBJ2-3	NA	TRBV10-3	NA	TGTGCCATCAGTGAGTCGGGCCAGTGGACAGATACGCAGTATTTT	CAISESGQWTDTQYF
TRBJ1-3	NA	TRBV5-1	NA	TGCGCCAGCAGCTTTGGGAGGACTGGAAACACCATATATTTT	CASSFGRTGNTIYF
TRBJ2-5	TRBD1	TRBV7-2	NA	TGTGCCAGCAGCGTGTCCGGGACAGGGTTTCAAGAGACCCAGTACTTC	CASSVSGTGFQETQYF
TRBJ2-7	TRBD2	TRBV28	NA	TGTGCCAGCAGTAGCCTAAATAGTGGGGGACTAGGACCAAGGGCCTACGAGCAGTACTTC	CASSSLNSGGLGPRAYEQYF
TRBJ2-3	TRBD1	TRBV4-2	NA	TGTGCCAGCAGCCAAGGGGTCGCAGGACAGGGAAGCACAGATACGCAGTATTTT	CASSQGVAGQGSTDTQYF
TRBJ1-1	TRBD1	TRBV5-1	NA	TGCGCCAGCAGCCTGACGGGACAGGGGGCCAACACTGAAGCTTTCTTT	CASSLTGQGANTEAFF
TRBJ2-2	TRBD1	TRBV5-1	NA	TGCGCCAGCCGACCCGGGACAGGGGAAGCCGGGGAGCTGTTTTTT	CASRPGTGEAGELFF
TRBJ2-7	NA	TRBV6-1	NA	TGTGCCAGCAGTGGGGGTTACGAGCAGTACTTC	CASSGGYEQYF
TRBJ1-2	NA	TRBV25-1	NA	TGTGCCAGCAGTCACACTGGTGGCTACACCTTC	CASSHTGGYTF
TRBJ1-5	NA	TRBV28	NA	TGTGCCAGCAGTTTATTAAGGGGTATAGCAAATCAGCCCCAGCATTTT	CASSLLRGIANQPQHF
TRBJ1-4	NA	TRBV5-6	NA	TGTGCCAGCAGCTTGTCCCTAATTCGGGACTTACTGTTTTTT	CASSLSLIRDLLFF
TRBJ2-7	NA	TRBV5-1	NA	TGCGCCAGCAGCTCCGGGACCGCTCCTGGGGAGCAGTACTTC	CASSSGTAPGEQYF
TRBJ2-7	TRBD1	TRBV7-6	NA	TGTGCCAGCAGCCCGCGGACAGGGGGATCCTACGAGCAGTACTTC	CASSPRTGGSYEQYF
TRBJ2-3	NA	TRBV14	once	TGTGCCAGCAGCGCGGCAGATACGCAGTATTTT	CASSAADTQYF
TRBJ1-5	TRBD1	TRBV10-3	once	TGTGCCATCAGCCCTGGGACAGTCACTAATCAGCCCCAGCATTTT	CAISPGTVTNQPQHF
TRBJ1-2	NA	TRBV28	NA	TGTGCCAGCAGTCACTATGGCTACACCTTC	CASSHYGYTF
TRBJ2-3	NA	TRBV7-3	once	TGTGCCAGCAGCTTCACCAGGACAGATACGCAGTATTTT	CASSFTRTDTQYF
TRBJ2-2	TRBD1	TRBV10-1	NA	TGCGCCAGCAGTGACCACCGACAGGGGGACACCGGGGAGCTGTTTTTT	CASSDHRQGDTGELFF
TRBJ1-5	TRBD1	TRBV10-3	few	TGTGCCATCAGTGAGTCGAATTGGGACAGGGGCAATCAGCCCCAGCATTTT	CAISESNWDRGNQPQHF
TRBJ2-1	TRBD2	TRBV7-6	NA	TGTGCCAGCAGCTTAGCCAGCCTAGCGGGAGATTCCTATGAGCAGTTCTTC	CASSLASLAGDSYEQFF